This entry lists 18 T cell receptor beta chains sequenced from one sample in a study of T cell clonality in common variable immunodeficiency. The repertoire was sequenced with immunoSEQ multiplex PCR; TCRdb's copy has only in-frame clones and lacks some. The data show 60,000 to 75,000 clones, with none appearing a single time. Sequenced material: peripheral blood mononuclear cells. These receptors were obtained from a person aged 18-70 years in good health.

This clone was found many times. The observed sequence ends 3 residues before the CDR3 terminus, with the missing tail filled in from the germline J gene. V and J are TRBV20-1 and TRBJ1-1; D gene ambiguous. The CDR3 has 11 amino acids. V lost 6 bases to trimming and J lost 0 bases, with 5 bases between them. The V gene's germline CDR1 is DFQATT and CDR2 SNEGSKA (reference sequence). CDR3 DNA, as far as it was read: TGCAGTGCCCCTTTGAACACTGAA. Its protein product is CSAPLNTE. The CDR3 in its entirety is CSAPLNTEAFF.

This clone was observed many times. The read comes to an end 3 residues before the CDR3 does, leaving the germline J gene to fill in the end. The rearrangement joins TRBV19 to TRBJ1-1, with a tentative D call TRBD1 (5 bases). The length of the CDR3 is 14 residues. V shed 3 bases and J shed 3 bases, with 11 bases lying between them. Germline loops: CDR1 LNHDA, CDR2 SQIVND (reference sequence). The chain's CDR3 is CASSIPGRHTEAFF. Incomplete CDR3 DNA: TGTGCCAGTAGTATCCCAGGGAGGCACACTGAA.

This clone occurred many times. The CDR3 spells CASRKDRAVGETQYF. The sequenced part of the CDR3 DNA is TGTGCCAGCAGAAAAGACAGGGCCGTAGGCGAGACC. The V and J genes are TRBV7-9 and TRBJ2-5, with 7 bases identical to TRBD1. The CDR3 extends 3 residues past the end of the read, so its final part is completed from the germline J gene. With V trimmed by 6 bases and J by 5 bases, 12 bases remained unmatched. The CDR3 is made up of 15 amino acids. Germline CDR1 is SEHNR and CDR2 is FQNEAQ (reference sequence).

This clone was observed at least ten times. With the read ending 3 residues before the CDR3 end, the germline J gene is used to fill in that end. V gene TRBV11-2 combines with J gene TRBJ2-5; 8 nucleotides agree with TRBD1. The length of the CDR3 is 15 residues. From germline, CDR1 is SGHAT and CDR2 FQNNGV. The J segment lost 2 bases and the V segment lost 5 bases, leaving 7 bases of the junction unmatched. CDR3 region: CASSPFGQGQETQYF. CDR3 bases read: TGTGCCAGCAGCCCTTTCGGACAGGGACAAGAGACC.

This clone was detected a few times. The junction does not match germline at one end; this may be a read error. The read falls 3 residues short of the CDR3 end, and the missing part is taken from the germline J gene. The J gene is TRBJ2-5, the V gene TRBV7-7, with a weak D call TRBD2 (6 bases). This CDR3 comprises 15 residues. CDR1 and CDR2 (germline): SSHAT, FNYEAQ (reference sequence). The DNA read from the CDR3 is TGTGCTAGCAGCTTAGCGTGGGGGGTAGGGGAGACC. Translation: CASSLAWGVGET. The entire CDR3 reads CASSLAWGVGETQYF.

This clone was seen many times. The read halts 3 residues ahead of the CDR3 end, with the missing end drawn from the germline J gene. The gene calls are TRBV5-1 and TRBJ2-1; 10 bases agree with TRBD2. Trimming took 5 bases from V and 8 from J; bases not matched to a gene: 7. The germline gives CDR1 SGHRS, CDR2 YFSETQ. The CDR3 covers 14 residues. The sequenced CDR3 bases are TGCGCCAGCAGTAGGGCTAGCGGGGGCGATGAG. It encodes CASSRASGGDE. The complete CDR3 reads CASSRASGGDEQFF.

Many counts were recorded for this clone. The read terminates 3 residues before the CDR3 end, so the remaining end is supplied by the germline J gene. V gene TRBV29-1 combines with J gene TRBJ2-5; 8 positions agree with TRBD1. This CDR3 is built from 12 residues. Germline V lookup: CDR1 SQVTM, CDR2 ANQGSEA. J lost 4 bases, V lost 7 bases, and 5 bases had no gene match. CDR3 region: CSADRGRETQYF. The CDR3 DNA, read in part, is TGCAGCGCAGACAGGGGTCGAGAGACC.

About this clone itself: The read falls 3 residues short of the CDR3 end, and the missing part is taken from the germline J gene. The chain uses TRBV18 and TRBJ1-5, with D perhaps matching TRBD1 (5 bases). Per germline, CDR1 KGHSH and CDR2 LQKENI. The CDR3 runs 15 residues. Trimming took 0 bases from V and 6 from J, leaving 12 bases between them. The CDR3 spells CASSPPQAGVQPQHF. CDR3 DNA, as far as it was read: TGTGCCAGCTCACCACCCCAAGCGGGGGTTCAGCCC.

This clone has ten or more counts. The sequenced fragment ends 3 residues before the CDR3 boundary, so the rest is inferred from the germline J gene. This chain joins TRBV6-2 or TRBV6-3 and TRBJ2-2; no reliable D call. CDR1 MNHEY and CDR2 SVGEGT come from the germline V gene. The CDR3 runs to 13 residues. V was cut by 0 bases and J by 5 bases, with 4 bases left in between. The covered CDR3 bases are TGTGCCAGCAGTTACTCTCTTACCGGGGAG. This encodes CASSYSLTGE. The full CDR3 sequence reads CASSYSLTGELFF.

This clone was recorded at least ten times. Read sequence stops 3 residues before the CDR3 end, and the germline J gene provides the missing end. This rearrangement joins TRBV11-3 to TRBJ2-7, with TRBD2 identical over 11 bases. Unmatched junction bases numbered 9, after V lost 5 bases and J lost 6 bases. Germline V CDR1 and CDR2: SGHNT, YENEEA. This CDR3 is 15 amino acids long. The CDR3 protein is CASSRDGTSGTEQYF. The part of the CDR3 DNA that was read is TGTGCCAGCAGCCGCGACGGGACTAGCGGCACCGAG.

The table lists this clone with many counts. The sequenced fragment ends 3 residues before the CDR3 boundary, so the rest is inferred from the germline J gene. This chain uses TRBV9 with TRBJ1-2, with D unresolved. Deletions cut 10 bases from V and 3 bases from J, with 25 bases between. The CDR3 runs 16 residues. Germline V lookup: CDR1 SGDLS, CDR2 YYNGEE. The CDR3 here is CARQQLPNGGDYGYTF. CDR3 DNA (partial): TGTGCCCGCCAGCAACTTCCCAACGGCGGAGACTATGGC.

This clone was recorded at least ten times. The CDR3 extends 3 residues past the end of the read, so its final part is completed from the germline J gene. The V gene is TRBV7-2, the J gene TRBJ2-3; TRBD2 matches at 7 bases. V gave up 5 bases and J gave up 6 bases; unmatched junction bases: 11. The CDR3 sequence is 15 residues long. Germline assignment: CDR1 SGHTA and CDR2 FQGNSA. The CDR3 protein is CASSQGLGPSDTQYF. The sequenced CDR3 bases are TGTGCCAGCAGCCAAGGACTAGGTCCATCCGATACG.

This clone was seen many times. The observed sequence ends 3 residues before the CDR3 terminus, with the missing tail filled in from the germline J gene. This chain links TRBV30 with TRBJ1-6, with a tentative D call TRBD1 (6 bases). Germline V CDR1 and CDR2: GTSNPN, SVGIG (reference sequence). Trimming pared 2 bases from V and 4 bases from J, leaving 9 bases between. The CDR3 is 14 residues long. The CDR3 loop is CAWSWTDYNSPLHF. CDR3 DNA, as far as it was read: TGTGCCTGGAGTTGGACAGATTATAATTCACCC.

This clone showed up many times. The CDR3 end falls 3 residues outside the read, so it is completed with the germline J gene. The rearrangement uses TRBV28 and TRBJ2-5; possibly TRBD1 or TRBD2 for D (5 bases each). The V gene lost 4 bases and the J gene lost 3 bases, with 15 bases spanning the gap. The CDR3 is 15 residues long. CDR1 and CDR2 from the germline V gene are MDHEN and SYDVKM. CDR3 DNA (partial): TGTGCCAGCAGTTACAGGCGGTGGGGAGAAGAGACC. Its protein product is CASSYRRWGEET. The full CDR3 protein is CASSYRRWGEETQYF. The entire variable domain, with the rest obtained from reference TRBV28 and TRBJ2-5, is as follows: DVKVTQSSRYLVKRTGEKVFLECVQDMDHENMFWYRQDPGLGLRLIYFSYDVKMKEKGDIPEGYSVSREKKERFSLILESASTNQTSMYLCASSYRRWGEETQYFGPGTRLLVL.

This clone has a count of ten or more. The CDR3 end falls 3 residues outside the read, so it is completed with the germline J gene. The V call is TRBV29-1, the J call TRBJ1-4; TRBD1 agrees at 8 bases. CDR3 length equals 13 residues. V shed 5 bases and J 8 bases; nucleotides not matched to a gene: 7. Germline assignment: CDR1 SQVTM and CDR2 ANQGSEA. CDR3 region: CSVTTGGGEKLFF. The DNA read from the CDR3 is TGCAGCGTTACTACAGGGGGTGGAGAAAAA.

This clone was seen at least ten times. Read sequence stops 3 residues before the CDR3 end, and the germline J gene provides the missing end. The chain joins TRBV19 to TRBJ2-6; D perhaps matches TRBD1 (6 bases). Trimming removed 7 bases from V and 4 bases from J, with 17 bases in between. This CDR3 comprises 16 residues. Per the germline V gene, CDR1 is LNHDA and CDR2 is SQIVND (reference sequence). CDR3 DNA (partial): TGTGCCAGTACGTCCAGGGGCCTATCCGGGGCCAACGTC. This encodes CASTSRGLSGANV. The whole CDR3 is CASTSRGLSGANVLTF.

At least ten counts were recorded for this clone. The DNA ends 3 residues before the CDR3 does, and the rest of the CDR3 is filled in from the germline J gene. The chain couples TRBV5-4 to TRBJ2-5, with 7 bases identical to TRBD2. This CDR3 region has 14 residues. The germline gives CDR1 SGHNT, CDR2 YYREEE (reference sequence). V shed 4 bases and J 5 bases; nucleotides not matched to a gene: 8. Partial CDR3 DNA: TGTGCCAGCAGCGGTGCGGGAGTGGGTGAGACC. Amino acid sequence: CASSGAGVGET. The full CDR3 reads CASSGAGVGETQYF.

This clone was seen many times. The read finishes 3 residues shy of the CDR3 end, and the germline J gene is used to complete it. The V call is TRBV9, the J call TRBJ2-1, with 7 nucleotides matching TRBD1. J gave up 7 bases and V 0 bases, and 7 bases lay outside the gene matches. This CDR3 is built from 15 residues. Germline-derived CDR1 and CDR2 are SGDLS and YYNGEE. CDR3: CASSVETGDWNEQFF. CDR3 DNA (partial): TGTGCCAGCAGCGTAGAAACAGGGGATTGGAATGAG.